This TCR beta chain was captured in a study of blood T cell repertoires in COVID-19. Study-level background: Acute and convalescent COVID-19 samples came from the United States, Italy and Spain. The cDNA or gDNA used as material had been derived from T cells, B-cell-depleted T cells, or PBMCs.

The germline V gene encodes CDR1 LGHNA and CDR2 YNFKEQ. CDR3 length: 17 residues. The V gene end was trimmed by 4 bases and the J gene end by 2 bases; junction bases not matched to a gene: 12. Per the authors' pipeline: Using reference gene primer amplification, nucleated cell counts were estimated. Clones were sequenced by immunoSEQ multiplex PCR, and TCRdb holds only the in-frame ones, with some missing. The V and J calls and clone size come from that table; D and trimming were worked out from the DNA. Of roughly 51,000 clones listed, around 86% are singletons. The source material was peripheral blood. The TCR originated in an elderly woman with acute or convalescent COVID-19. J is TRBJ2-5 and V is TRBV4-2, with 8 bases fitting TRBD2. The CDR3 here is CASSPGGGLAGQETQYF. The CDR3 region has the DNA TGTGCCAGCAGCCCTGGAGGAGGGTTAGCGGGGCAAGAGACCCAGTACTTC.